These T cell receptor beta chains were read from a single sample in a study of cytomegalovirus exposure and HLA in healthy donors. Libraries were prepared by immunoSEQ multiplex PCR; TCRdb keeps only in-frame clonotypes and omits some of them. The repertoire includes around 65,000 clones, just under 80% of them detected once, and around 4.7% sits in the top ten. Specimen: PBMCs. These receptors came from a woman aged 25 to 45 in good health and CMV-seronegative. Both conserved end residues are part of each CDR3. The order of the fields is clone size, J gene, D gene, V gene, CDR3 protein, CDR3 DNA. D genes are given only for firm matches. Clone size appears in some rows only: once, few, many, or a class for an expanded clone.

NA	TRBJ2-2	NA	TRBV29-1	CSALSLAANTGELFF	TGCAGCGCCTTATCTCTGGCGGCGAACACCGGGGAGCTGTTTTTT
once	TRBJ1-1	TRBD1	TRBV27	CASQSGQGNTEAFF	TGTGCCAGCCAGTCCGGACAGGGAAACACTGAAGCTTTCTTT
NA	TRBJ1-1	NA	TRBV7-9	CASSFPSGQEAFF	TGTGCCAGCAGCTTCCCTTCAGGACAGGAAGCTTTCTTT
NA	TRBJ2-1	NA	TRBV9	CASSPLTSFNEQFF	TGTGCCAGCAGCCCCCTCACTAGCTTCAATGAGCAGTTCTTC
few	TRBJ2-5	TRBD2	TRBV4-1	CASSQESGGPQETQYF	TGCGCCAGCAGCCAAGAAAGCGGGGGGCCCCAAGAGACCCAGTACTTC
NA	TRBJ2-7	TRBD1	TRBV29-1	CSAWTGQYEQYF	TGCAGCGCCTGGACAGGCCAATACGAGCAGTACTTC
NA	TRBJ2-7	NA	TRBV2	CASSDGQIFEQYF	TGTGCCAGCAGTGATGGGCAAATTTTCGAGCAGTACTTC
few	TRBJ1-1	NA	TRBV5-1	CASSLSGGPEAFF	TGCGCCAGCAGCTTGAGCGGGGGCCCTGAAGCTTTCTTT
NA	TRBJ2-7	TRBD1	TRBV11-3	CASSPGTASEQYF	TGTGCCAGCAGCCCTGGGACAGCTAGCGAGCAGTACTTC
once	TRBJ1-2	TRBD1	TRBV19	CASSILGQGGYGYTF	TGTGCCAGTAGTATCCTCGGACAGGGCGGCTATGGCTACACCTTC
NA	TRBJ2-5	NA	TRBV25-1	CASSRDNGLQETQYF	TGTGCCAGCTCCCGGGATAATGGTCTACAAGAGACCCAGTACTTC
NA	TRBJ1-5	TRBD1	TRBV15	CATRDRERGNQPQHF	TGTGCCACAAGAGACAGGGAGAGAGGCAATCAGCCCCAGCATTTT
NA	TRBJ2-5	NA	TRBV10-2	CASRQGQETQYF	TGCGCCAGCAGGCAGGGGCAGGAGACCCAGTACTTC
NA	TRBJ1-2	NA	TRBV7-9	CASSPEVPVSGYTF	TGTGCCAGCAGCCCGGAGGTTCCGGTGAGTGGCTACACCTTC
NA	TRBJ2-1	TRBD2	TRBV25-1	CASSEYGRGGSNNEQFF	TGTGCCAGCAGTGAATATGGGCGGGGGGGCTCCAACAATGAGCAGTTCTTC
once	TRBJ2-7	NA	TRBV6-5	CASRPGGGLSYEQYF	TGTGCCAGCAGGCCGGGAGGGGGCCTTTCCTACGAGCAGTACTTC
NA	TRBJ2-3	TRBD1	TRBV7-2	CASWTDRVVNF	TGTGCCAGCTGGACGGACAGGGTGGTAAATTTT
NA	TRBJ2-1	TRBD2	TRBV7-3	CASSFTLQLSGGIHNEQFF	TGTGCCAGCAGCTTTACACTCCAACTTAGCGGGGGGATCCACAATGAGCAGTTCTTC